These T cell receptor beta chains were read from a single sample in a study of shared T cell receptors in the human thymus. Measured with immunoSEQ multiplex PCR; TCRdb has only the in-frame clones, and not every one. The sample carries some 700,000 clones, approximately 90% recorded once. These same data were also listed under a study on human thymus T cells.

Material: thymocytes. The receptor source for this set is a boy under two years old with a congenital heart defect. Each CDR3 is given without its conserved first and last residue.

CDR3 protein: ASSRTGSPGELF; V gene: TRBV19; J gene: TRBJ2-2
CDR3 protein: ASGSVSGTVDSDTQY; V gene: TRBV12-5; J gene: TRBJ2-3
CDR3 protein: ASSFSGTGRETQY; V gene: TRBV27; J gene: TRBJ2-5
CDR3 protein: ASSWGTAEQY; V gene: TRBV7-2; J gene: TRBJ2-7
CDR3 protein: ASSPRSMDRVNNEQF; V gene: TRBV4-1; J gene: TRBJ2-1
CDR3 protein: ASSPPRTKGETSGYYEQY; V gene: TRBV4-2; J gene: TRBJ2-7
CDR3 protein: AWSVGLPYRGGYT; V gene: TRBV30; J gene: TRBJ1-2
CDR3 protein: ASSLEVGLAAYEQY; V gene: TRBV5-1; J gene: -
CDR3 protein: ASVQGSETQY; V gene: TRBV6-1; J gene: TRBJ2-5
CDR3 protein: ASSLEWPSSGRVYEQY; V gene: TRBV7-9; J gene: TRBJ2-7
CDR3 protein: ASSPHRDRGHEQY; V gene: TRBV5-4; J gene: TRBJ2-7
CDR3 protein: SVEDISGRFKNEQF; V gene: TRBV29-1; J gene: TRBJ2-1
CDR3 protein: ASSLSRGQGGNQPQH; V gene: TRBV27; J gene: TRBJ1-5
CDR3 protein: ASSWTRLSTDTQY; V gene: TRBV5-6; J gene: TRBJ2-3
CDR3 protein: ASSPRGGQETQY; V gene: TRBV6-1; J gene: TRBJ2-5
CDR3 protein: ASTPPEAGVGAYEQY; V gene: TRBV28; J gene: TRBJ2-7
CDR3 protein: ASSLLGQEYNEQF; V gene: TRBV28; J gene: TRBJ2-1
CDR3 protein: SVGTGGTHNEQF; V gene: TRBV29-1; J gene: TRBJ2-1
CDR3 protein: ASDSGGSRETQY; V gene: TRBV4-2; J gene: TRBJ2-5
CDR3 protein: ASSQTRLASGRAYNEQF; V gene: TRBV28; J gene: TRBJ2-1
CDR3 protein: ASRWTGRQETQY; V gene: TRBV28; J gene: TRBJ2-5
CDR3 protein: ASSMDRVDTGELF; V gene: TRBV19; J gene: TRBJ2-2
CDR3 protein: ASSWEADTQY; V gene: TRBV5-4; J gene: TRBJ2-3